This T cell receptor (beta chain) stems from a study of cytomegalovirus exposure and HLA in healthy donors. Primers: 60 Vbeta forward and 13 Jbeta reverse. Generated by immunoSEQ multiplex PCR, the TCRdb table keeps only in-frame clones and is missing some. The sample includes some 180,000 clones, around 80% of them seen just once. A word on this clone: The junction does not match germline at one end; this may be a read error.

CDR1 and CDR2 from the germline V gene are WSHSY and SAAADI. The CDR3 has 13 amino acids. The clonotype originates from a woman younger than 45 in good health and CMV-seropositive. Sequenced material: PBMCs. The chain is built from TRBV10-2 and TRBJ1-5; TRBD1 matches at 8 bases. The CDR3 reads CASSDRGNQPQHF. For the CDR3, the DNA is TGCGCCAGTTCCGACAGGGGCAACCAGCCCCAGCATTTT.